The 18 T cell receptor beta chains given below trace back to one sample, sequenced in a study of cytomegalovirus exposure and HLA in healthy donors. It was with 60 Vbeta and 13 Jbeta primers that the PCR ran. Repertoires were generated with immunoSEQ multiplex PCR, while TCRdb's copy carries only in-frame clones and drops some. This table holds fewer than 150,000 clones. Sequencing used PBMCs. The source is a man aged 40-55 years in good health and CMV-seronegative.

V is TRBV9 and J is TRBJ2-7, with D possibly matching TRBD1 (6 bases). The V and J ends lost 0 bases and 4 bases respectively, with 11 bases between them. CDR1 is SGDLS, CDR2 YYNGEE, per germline. The CDR3 is 14 amino acids. Here the CDR3 reads CASSVGGGFYEQYF. Written as DNA, the CDR3 is TGTGCCAGCAGCGTAGGTGGGGGCTTTTACGAGCAGTACTTC.

CDR3 sequence reads: CASSLGGLAGLGQETQYF. The CDR3 DNA reads TGTGCCAGCAGCTTGGGAGGACTAGCGGGGTTGGGGCAAGAGACCCAGTACTTC. This chain uses TRBV5-6 with TRBJ2-5, with TRBD2 matching 12 bases. Germline CDR1 is SGHDT and CDR2 is YYEEEE. The J segment lost 2 bases and the V segment lost 0 bases, leaving 8 bases of the junction unmatched. The CDR3 has 18 amino acids.

The chain employs TRBV18 and TRBJ2-1, with D unclear. Trimming left V 2 bases short and J 0 bases short, with 14 bases between. Germline values: CDR1 KGHSH, CDR2 LQKENI. This CDR3 comprises 17 residues. The CDR3 reads CASSPGLGDISYNEQFF. CDR3 sequence (DNA): TGTGCCAGCTCACCAGGGCTGGGTGATATCTCCTACAATGAGCAGTTCTTC. The whole variable domain, remainder taken from reference TRBV18 and TRBJ2-1, is NAGVMQNPRHLVRRRGQEARLRCSPMKGHSHVYWYRQLPEEGLKFMVYLQKENIIDESGMPKERFSAEFPKEGPSILRIQQVVRGDSAAYFCASSPGLGDISYNEQFFGPGTRLTVL.

CDR3 nucleotide sequence: TGTGCCAGCAGCTTGGTGACTAGCGGGAGCAACAATGAGCAGTTCTTC. Translation: CASSLVTSGSNNEQFF. The chain uses TRBV5-6 and TRBJ2-1, with 12 bases fitting TRBD2. Per germline, CDR1 SGHDT and CDR2 YYEEEE. This CDR3 comprises 16 residues. V shed 0 bases and J 5 bases; nucleotides not matched to a gene: 3.

V and J are TRBV6-6 and TRBJ1-2, with 8 bases fitting TRBD1. J was trimmed by 5 bases and V by 5 bases; bases with no gene match: 7. From germline, CDR1 is MNHNY and CDR2 SVGAGI (reference sequence). This CDR3 region has 14 residues. This CDR3 is CASSQTGEGYGYTF. The CDR3 DNA reads TGTGCCAGCAGTCAGACAGGGGAAGGGTATGGCTACACCTTC.

J is TRBJ1-4 and V is TRBV9; the D gene is possibly TRBD1 (6 bases). Germline loops: CDR1 SGDLS, CDR2 YYNGEE. Trimming stripped 4 bases from V and 8 bases from J, with 15 bases between. The CDR3 extends over 14 amino acids. Here the CDR3 reads CASSPPGVVEKLFF. CDR3 DNA sequence: TGTGCCAGCAGCCCCCCAGGGGTGGTCGAAAAACTGTTTTTT.

The chain joins TRBV7-9 to TRBJ2-5, with 10 bases aligning to TRBD1. The CDR3 runs to 16 residues. V dropped 6 bases and J dropped 0; count of bases not matched to a gene: 7. CDR1 and CDR2 from the germline V gene are SEHNR and FQNEAQ (reference sequence). The CDR3 here is CASRRDRGLYQETQYF. In DNA form, the CDR3 reads TGTGCCAGCAGGCGGGACAGGGGATTGTACCAAGAGACCCAGTACTTC.

The chain is built from TRBV2 and TRBJ2-3; unclear D gene. The V and J ends lost 4 bases and 0 bases respectively, with 11 bases between them. In germline, CDR1 is SNHLY, CDR2 FYNNEI. This CDR3 region has 15 residues. CDR3 bases: TGTGCCAGCAGTGTTAGAGATCCTAGCACAGATACGCAGTATTTT. Translation gives CASSVRDPSTDTQYF.

The chain carries TRBV4-3 and TRBJ1-4, with no clear D. V was pared by 0 bases and J by 9 bases, with 17 bases between. Germline values: CDR1 LGHNA, CDR2 YSLEER. The CDR3 covers 16 residues. CDR3 region: CASSQDDRPAEKKLFF. DNA for the CDR3: TGCGCCAGCAGCCAAGACGATCGCCCCGCGGAGAAAAAACTGTTTTTT.

The J gene is TRBJ2-3, the V gene TRBV2; TRBD2 matches 10 bases. The CDR3 is 15 residues long. Per the germline V gene, CDR1 is SNHLY and CDR2 is FYNNEI. V shed 6 bases and J 1 base; nucleotides not matched to a gene: 4. The DNA of the CDR3 is TGTGCCAGCAGATTGGGGACTAGCGGCACAGATACGCAGTATTTT. It translates to CASRLGTSGTDTQYF.

This rearrangement joins TRBV4-3 to TRBJ2-1; possible D gene TRBD2, 5 bases. Germline V gene lookup returns CDR1 LGHNA and CDR2 YSLEER. With 3 bases removed from V and 6 bases from J, the gap between germline ends came to 12 bases. This CDR3 is built from 14 residues. The DNA of the CDR3 is TGCGCCAGCAGCCAGGAACTAGTAGCCAATGAGCAGTTCTTC. Translating it yields CASSQELVANEQFF.

V gene TRBV27 combines with J gene TRBJ2-7; D unclear. Germline-derived CDR1 and CDR2 are MNHEY and SMNVEV (reference sequence). Trimming stripped 4 bases from V and 0 bases from J, with 7 bases between. The CDR3 is 13 amino acids. For the CDR3, the DNA is TGTGCCAGCAGTTGGGCGAGCTCCTACGAGCAGTACTTC. It encodes CASSWASSYEQYF.

The gene calls are TRBV11-2 and TRBJ1-5, with a tentative D call TRBD1 (5 bases). Trimming left V 4 bases short and J 4 bases short, with 8 bases between. There are 13 residues in the CDR3. Germline loops: CDR1 SGHAT, CDR2 FQNNGV. The CDR3 sequence is CASSSGVNQPQHF. CDR3 sequence (DNA): TGTGCCAGCAGCTCGGGGGTAAATCAGCCCCAGCATTTT.

The chain combines TRBV6-5 with TRBJ1-2; 7 nucleotides line up with TRBD1. V trimming: 6 bases; J trimming: 3 bases; junction bases outside the gene matches: 4. Germline CDR1 reads MNHEY; CDR2 reads SVGAGI. CDR3 length: 13 amino acids. CDR3 DNA: TGTGCCAGCAGCGAGACAGGGTACTATGGCTACACCTTC. Translating gives CASSETGYYGYTF.

On this clone itself: The identical CDR3 is also encoded by other nucleotide sequences in the sample. The chain combines TRBV9 with TRBJ1-1, with D unclear. The CDR3 spans 13 residues. From germline, CDR1 is SGDLS and CDR2 YYNGEE. Trimming removed 0 bases from V and 0 bases from J, with 3 bases in between. The CDR3 loop is CASSVDMNTEAFF. The CDR3 nucleotides read TGTGCCAGCAGCGTAGATATGAACACTGAAGCTTTCTTT.

The rearrangement uses TRBV6-1 and TRBJ2-5; D perhaps matches TRBD1 (6 bases). CDR1 MNHNS and CDR2 SASEGT come from the germline V gene. V was pared by 2 bases and J by 2 bases, with 15 bases between. CDR3 length equals 16 residues. The CDR3 loop reads CASSETPGQPQETQYF. The CDR3 DNA reads as TGTGCCAGCAGTGAAACCCCGGGACAACCACAAGAGACCCAGTACTTC.

The chain uses TRBV5-4 and TRBJ2-5; the D gene is possibly TRBD1 (5 bases). The tail of the sequence fits TRBJ2-7 better, so the J call may be wrong. Germline CDR1 SGHNT, CDR2 YYREEE (reference sequence). The CDR3 is made up of 13 amino acids. The CDR3 DNA sequence: TGTGCCAGCAGCTTCGGACATACCTACGAGCAGTACTTC. Translation gives CASSFGHTYEQYF.

The DNA of the CDR3 is TGTGCCAGCAGCCCTCGTGGCAGGGGGTCCTACGAGCAGTACTTC. Amino acid sequence: CASSPRGRGSYEQYF. V usage is TRBV5-4 and J usage is TRBJ2-7, with TRBD1 matching over 7 bases. Unmatched junction bases numbered 8, after V lost 4 bases and J lost 1 base. The germline V gene encodes CDR1 SGHNT and CDR2 YYREEE (reference sequence). This CDR3 has 15 residues.